This T cell receptor (beta chain) emerged from a study of somatic mutations in cytotoxic T cells in rheumatoid arthritis. Profiling relied on immunoSEQ multiplex PCR, and the TCRdb table lists in-frame clones only, not all of them. The sample records 10,000 to 12,000 clones, 60% to 80% being singletons. The CDR3 totals 16 residues. Trimming removed 4 bases from V and 5 bases from J; junction bases left unmatched: 12. Germline CDR1 SQVTM, CDR2 ANQGSEA. V usage is TRBV29-1 and J usage is TRBJ2-5; the match to TRBD2 covers 11 bases. The origin of this receptor is a man aged 50-59 years in good health. The specimen sequenced was CD8+ T cells sorted from blood. The CDR3 here is CSVAGVAGGEGETQYF. CDR3 DNA sequence: TGCAGCGTTGCCGGTGTAGCGGGGGGGGAGGGGGAGACCCAGTACTTC. Full variable domain (missing parts from reference TRBV29-1 and TRBJ2-5): SAVISQKPSRDICQRGTSLTIQCQVDSQVTMMFWYRQQPGQSLTLIATANQGSEATYESGFVIDKFPISRPNLTFSTLTVSNMSPEDSSIYLCSVAGVAGGEGETQYFGPGTRLLVL.